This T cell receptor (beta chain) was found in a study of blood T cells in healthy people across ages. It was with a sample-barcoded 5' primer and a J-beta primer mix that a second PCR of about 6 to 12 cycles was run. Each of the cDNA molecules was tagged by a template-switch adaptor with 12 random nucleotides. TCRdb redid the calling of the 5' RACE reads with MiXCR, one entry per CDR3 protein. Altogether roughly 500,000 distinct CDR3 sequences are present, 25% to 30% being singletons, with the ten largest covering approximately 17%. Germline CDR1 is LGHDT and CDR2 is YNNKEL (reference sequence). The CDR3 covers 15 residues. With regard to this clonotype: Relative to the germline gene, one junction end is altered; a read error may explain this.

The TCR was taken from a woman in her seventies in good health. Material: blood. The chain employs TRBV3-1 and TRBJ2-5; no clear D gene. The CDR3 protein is CANSPNNGLQATQYF. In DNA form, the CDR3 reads TGTGCCAACAGCCCCAACAATGGCCTCCAGGCGACCCAGTACTTC.